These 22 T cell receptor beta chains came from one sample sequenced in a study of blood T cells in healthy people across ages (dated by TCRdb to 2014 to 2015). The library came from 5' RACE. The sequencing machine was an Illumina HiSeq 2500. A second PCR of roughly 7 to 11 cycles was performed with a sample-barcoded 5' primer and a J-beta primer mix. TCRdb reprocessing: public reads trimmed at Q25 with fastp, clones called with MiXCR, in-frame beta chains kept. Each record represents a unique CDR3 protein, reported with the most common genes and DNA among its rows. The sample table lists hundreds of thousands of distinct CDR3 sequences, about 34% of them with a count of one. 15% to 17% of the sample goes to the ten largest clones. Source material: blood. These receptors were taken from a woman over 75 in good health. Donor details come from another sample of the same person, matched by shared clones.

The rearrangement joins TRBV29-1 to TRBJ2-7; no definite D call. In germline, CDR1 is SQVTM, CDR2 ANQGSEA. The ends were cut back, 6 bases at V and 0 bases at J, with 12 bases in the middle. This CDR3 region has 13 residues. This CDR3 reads CSVLTVSSYEQYF. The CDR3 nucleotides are TGCAGCGTCTTGACCGTGAGCTCCTACGAGCAGTACTTC.

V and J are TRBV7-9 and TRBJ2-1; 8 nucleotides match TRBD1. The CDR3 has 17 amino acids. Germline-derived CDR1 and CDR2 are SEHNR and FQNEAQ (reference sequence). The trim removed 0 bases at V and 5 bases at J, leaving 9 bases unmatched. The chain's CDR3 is CASSLALAGGANNEQFF. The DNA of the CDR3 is TGTGCCAGCAGCTTAGCGCTCGCAGGGGGCGCGAACAATGAGCAGTTCTTC.

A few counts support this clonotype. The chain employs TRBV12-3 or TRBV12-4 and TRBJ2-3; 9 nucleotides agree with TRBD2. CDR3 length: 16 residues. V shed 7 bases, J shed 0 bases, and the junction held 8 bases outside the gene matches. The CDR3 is CASTISSGVSTDTQYF. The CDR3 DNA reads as TGTGCCAGCACCATATCTAGCGGGGTGAGCACAGATACGCAGTATTTT.

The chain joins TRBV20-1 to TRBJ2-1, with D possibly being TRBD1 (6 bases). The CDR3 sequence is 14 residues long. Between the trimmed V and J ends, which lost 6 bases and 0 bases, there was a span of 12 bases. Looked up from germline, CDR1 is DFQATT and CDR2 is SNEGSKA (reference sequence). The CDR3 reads CSAHRDSSYNEQFF. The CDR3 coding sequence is TGCAGTGCACACAGGGATAGCTCCTACAATGAGCAGTTCTTC.

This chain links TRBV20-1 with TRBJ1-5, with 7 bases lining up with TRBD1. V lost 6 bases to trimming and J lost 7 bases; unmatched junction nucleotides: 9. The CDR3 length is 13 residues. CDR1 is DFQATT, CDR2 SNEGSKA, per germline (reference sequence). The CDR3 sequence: CSATPRGRQPQHF. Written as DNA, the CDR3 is TGCAGTGCCACCCCCAGGGGGAGGCAGCCCCAGCATTTT.

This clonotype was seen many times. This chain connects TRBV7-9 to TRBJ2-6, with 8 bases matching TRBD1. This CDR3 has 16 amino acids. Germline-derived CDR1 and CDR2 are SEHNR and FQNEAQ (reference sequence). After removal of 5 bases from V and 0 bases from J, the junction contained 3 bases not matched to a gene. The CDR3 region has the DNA TGTGCCAGCAGCCCTGGGACAGGCTCTGGGGCCAACGTCCTGACTTTC. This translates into CASSPGTGSGANVLTF.

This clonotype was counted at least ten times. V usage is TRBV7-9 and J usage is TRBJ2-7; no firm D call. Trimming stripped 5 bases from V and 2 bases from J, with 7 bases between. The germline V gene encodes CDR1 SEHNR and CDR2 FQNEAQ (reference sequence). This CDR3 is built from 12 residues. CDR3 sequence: CASSPQPYEQYF. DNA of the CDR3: TGTGCCAGCAGCCCCCAACCCTACGAGCAGTACTTC.

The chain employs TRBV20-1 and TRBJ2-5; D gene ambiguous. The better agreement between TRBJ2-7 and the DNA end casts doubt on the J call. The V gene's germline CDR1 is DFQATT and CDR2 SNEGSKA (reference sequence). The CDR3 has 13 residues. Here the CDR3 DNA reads TGCAGTGCTAGGGATCAGGCGGACTACGAGCAGTACTTC. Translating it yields CSARDQADYEQYF.

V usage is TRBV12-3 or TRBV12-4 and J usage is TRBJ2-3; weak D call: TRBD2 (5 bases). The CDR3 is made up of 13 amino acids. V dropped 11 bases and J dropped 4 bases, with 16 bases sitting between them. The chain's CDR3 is CACVRWGADTQYF. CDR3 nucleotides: TGTGCCTGCGTCAGATGGGGAGCAGATACGCAGTATTTT.

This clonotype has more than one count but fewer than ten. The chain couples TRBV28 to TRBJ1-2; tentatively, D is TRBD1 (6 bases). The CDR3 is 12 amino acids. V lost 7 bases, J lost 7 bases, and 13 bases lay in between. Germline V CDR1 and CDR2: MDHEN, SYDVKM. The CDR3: CASTSGVGGYTF. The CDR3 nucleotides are TGTGCCAGCACCTCAGGGGTTGGTGGCTACACCTTC.

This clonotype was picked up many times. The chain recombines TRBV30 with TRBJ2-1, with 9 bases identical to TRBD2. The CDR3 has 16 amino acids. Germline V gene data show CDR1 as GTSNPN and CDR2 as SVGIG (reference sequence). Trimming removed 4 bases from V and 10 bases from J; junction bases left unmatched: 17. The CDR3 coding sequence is TGTGCCTGGAACGGGGCGGTAGCGGGGGCTTTAAGCGAGCAGTTCTTC. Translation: CAWNGAVAGALSEQFF.

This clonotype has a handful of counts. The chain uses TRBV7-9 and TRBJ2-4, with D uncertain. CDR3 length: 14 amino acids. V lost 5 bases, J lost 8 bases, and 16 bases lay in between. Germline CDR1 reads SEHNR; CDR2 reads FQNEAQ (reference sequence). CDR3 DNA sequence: TGTGCCAGCAGCAATACTGGGCCCGGAGACATTCAGTACTTC. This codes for CASSNTGPGDIQYF.

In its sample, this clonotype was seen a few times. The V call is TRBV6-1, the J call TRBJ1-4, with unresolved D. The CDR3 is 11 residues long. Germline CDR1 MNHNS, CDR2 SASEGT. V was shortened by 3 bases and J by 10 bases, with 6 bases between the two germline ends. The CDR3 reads CASSDAGKLFF. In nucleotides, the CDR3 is TGTGCCAGCAGTGATGCGGGAAAACTGTTTTTT.

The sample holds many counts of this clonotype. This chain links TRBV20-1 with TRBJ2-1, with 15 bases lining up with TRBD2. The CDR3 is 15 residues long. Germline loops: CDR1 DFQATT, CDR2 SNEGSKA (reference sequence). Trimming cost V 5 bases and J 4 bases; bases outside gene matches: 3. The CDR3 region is CSAPGLAGGYNEQFF. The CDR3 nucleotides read TGCAGTGCTCCTGGACTAGCGGGGGGGTACAATGAGCAGTTCTTC.

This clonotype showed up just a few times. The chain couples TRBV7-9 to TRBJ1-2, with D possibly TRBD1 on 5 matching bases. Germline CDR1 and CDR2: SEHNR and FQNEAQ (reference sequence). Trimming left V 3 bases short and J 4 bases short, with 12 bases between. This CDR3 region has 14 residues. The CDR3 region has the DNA TGTGCCAGCAGCTTGCCAACGGGGCCCTATGGCTACACCTTC. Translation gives CASSLPTGPYGYTF.

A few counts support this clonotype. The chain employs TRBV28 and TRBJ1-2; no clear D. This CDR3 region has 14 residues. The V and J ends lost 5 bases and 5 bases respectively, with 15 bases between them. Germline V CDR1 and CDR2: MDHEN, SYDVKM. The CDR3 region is CASSPQRTQYGYTF. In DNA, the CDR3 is TGTGCCAGCAGTCCTCAGCGGACCCAGTATGGCTACACCTTC.

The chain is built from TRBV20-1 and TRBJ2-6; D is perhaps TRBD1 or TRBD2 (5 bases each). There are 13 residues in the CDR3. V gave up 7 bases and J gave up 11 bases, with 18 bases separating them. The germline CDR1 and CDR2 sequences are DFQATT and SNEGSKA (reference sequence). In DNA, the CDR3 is TGCAGTGTTCCTCGTCGGGACCCCGACGTCCTGACTTTC. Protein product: CSVPRRDPDVLTF.

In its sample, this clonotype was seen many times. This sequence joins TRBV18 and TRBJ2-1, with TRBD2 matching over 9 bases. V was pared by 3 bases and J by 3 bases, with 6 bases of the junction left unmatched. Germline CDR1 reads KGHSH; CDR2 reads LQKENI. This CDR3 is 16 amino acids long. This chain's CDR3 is CASSPPNSGGYNEQFF. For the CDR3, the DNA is TGTGCCAGCTCACCCCCCAATAGCGGGGGCTACAATGAGCAGTTCTTC. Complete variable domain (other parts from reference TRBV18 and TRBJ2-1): NAGVMQNPRHLVRRRGQEARLRCSPMKGHSHVYWYRQLPEEGLKFMVYLQKENIIDESGMPKERFSAEFPKEGPSILRIQQVVRGDSAAYFCASSPPNSGGYNEQFFGPGTRLTVL.

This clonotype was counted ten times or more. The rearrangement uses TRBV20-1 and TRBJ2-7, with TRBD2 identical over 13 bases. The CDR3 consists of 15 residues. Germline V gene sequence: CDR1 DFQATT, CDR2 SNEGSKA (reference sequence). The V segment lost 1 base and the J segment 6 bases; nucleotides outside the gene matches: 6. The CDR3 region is CSARGGTSGAREQYF. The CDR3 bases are TGCAGTGCTAGAGGAGGGACTAGCGGGGCACGCGAGCAGTACTTC.

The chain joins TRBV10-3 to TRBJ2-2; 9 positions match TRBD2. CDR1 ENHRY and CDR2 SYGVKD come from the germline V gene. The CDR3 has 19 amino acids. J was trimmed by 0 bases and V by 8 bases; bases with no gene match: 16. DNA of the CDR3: TGTGCCATCCTTCGGGGTGGAAGCGGGGGGCCATCGAACACCGGGGAGCTGTTTTTT. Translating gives CAILRGGSGGPSNTGELFF.

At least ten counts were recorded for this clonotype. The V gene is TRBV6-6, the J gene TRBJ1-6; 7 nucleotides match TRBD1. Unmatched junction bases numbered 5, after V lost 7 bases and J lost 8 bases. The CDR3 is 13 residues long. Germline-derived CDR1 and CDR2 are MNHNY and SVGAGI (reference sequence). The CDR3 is CASKTGEDSPLHF. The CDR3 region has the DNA TGTGCCAGCAAAACAGGGGAAGATTCACCCCTCCACTTT.

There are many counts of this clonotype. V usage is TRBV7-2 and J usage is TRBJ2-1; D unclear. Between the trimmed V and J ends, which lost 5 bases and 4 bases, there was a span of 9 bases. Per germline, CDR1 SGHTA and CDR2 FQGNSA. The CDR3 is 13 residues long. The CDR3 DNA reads TGTGCCAGCAGCCCAGGACGGTACAATGAGCAGTTCTTC. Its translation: CASSPGRYNEQFF.